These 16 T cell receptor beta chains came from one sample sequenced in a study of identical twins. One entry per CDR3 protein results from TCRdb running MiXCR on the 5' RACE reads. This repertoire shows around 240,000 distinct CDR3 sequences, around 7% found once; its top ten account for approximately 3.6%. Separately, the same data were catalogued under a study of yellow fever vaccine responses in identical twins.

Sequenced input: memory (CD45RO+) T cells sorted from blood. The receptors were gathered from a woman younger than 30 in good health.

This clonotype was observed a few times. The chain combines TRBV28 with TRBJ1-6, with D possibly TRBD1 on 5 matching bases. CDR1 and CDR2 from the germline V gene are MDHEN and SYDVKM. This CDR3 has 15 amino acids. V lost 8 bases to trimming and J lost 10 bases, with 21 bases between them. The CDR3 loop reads CASLGHLRVGSPLHF. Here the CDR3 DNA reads TGTGCCAGCCTGGGGCACCTAAGAGTAGGATCACCCCTCCACTTT.

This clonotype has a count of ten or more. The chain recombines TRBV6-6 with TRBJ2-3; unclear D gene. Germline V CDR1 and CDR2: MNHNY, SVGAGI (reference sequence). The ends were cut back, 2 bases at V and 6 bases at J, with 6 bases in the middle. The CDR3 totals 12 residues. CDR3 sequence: CASSYSRDTQYF. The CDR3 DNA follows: TGTGCCAGCAGTTACAGCAGGGATACGCAGTATTTT.

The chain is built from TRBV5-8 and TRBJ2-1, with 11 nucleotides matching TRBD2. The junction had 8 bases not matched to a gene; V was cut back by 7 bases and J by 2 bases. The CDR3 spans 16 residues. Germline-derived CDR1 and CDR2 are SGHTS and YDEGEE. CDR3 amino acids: CASPSGGPNPYNEQFF. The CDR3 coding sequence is TGTGCCAGCCCTAGCGGGGGGCCTAATCCCTACAATGAGCAGTTCTTC.

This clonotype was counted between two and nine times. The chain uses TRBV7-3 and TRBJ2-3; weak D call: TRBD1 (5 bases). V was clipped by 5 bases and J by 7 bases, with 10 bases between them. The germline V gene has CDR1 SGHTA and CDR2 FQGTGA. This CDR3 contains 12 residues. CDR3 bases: TGTGCCAGCAGCCCGCGGACACATACGCAGTATTTT. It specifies CASSPRTHTQYF.

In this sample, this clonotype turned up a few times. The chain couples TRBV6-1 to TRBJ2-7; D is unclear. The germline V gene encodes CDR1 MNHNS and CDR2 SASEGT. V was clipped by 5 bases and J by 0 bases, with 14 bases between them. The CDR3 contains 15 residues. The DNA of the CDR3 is TGTGCCAGCAGTCCTATAGGCTTGAGCTCCTACGAGCAGTACTTC. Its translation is CASSPIGLSSYEQYF.

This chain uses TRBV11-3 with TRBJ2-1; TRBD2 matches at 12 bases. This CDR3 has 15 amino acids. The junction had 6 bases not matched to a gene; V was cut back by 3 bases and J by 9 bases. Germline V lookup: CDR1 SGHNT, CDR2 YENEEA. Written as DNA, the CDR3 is TGTGCCAGCAGCTTCCGACTAGCGGGAGCTGTTGAGCAGTTCTTC. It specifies CASSFRLAGAVEQFF.

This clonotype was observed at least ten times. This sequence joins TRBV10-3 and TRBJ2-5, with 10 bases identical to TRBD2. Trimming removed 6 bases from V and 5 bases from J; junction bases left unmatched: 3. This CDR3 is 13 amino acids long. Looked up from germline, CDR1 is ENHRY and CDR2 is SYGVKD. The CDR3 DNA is TGTGCCATCAGGGGGACTAGCGAGGAGACCCAGTACTTC. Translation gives CAIRGTSEETQYF.

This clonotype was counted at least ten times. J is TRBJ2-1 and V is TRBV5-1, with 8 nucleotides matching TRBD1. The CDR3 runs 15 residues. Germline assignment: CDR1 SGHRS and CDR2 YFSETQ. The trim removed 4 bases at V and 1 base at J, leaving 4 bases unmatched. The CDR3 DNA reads TGCGCCAGCAGCGCCGGACAGGGTTCCTACAATGAGCAGTTCTTC. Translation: CASSAGQGSYNEQFF.

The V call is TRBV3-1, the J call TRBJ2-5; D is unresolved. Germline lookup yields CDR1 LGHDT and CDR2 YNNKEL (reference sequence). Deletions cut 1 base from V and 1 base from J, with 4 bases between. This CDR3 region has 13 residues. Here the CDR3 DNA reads TGTGCCAGCAGCCAAGTAATCCAAGAGACCCAGTACTTC. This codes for CASSQVIQETQYF.

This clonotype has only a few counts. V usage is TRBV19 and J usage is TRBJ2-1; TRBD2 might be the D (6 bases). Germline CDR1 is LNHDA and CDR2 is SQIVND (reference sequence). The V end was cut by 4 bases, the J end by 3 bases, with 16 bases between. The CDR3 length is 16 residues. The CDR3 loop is CASSRAGGSGYNEQFF. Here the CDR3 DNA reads TGTGCCAGTAGTAGGGCCGGGGGTTCTGGCTACAATGAGCAGTTCTTC.

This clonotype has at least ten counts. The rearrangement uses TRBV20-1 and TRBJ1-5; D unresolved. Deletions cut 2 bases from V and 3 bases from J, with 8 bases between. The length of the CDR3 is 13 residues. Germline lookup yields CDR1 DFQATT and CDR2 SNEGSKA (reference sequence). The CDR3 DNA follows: TGCAGTGCTAGACCGACCCCCAATCAGCCCCAGCATTTT. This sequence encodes CSARPTPNQPQHF.

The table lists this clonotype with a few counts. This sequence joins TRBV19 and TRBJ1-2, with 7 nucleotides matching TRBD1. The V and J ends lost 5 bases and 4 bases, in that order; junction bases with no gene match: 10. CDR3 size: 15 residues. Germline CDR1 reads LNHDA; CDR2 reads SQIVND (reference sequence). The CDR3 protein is CASSSSTGTAYGYTF. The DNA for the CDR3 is TGTGCCAGTAGTTCTTCGACCGGGACAGCCTATGGCTACACCTTC.

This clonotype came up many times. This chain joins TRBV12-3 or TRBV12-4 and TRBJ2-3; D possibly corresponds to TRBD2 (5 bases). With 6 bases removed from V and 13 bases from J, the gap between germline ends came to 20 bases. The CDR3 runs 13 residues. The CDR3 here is CASSPGVGFGKYF. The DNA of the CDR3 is TGTGCCAGCAGCCCTGGGGTGGGGTTCGGGAAGTATTTT.

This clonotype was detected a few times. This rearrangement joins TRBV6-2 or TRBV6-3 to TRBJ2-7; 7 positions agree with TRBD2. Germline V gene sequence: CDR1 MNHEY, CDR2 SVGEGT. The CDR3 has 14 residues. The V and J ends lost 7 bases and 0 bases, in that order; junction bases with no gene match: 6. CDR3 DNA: TGTGCCAGCAAAAGCGGGGTGACCTCCTACGAGCAGTACGTC. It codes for CASKSGVTSYEQYV.

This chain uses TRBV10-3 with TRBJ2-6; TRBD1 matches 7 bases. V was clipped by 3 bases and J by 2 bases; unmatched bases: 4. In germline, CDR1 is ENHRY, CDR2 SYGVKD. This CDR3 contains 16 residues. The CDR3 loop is CAISDQGVAGANVLTF. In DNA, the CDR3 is TGTGCCATCAGTGACCAGGGGGTAGCTGGGGCCAACGTCCTGACTTTC.

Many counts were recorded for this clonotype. DNA for the CDR3: TGTGCCAGCAGCCCACAGGGTCTTCTTGGCTACACCTTC. Translating gives CASSPQGLLGYTF. The chain carries TRBV11-2 and TRBJ1-2; possible D gene TRBD1, 6 bases. Germline values: CDR1 SGHAT, CDR2 FQNNGV. CDR3 size: 13 residues. The V and J ends lost 5 bases and 7 bases respectively, with 14 bases between them.